The 24 T cell receptor beta chains listed next were all sequenced from one sample in a study of identical twins listed by TCRdb under 2016. Receptors were amplified or captured by 5' RACE. Sequenced on an Illumina HiSeq 2000. TCRdb ran its own pipeline on the public reads, namely fastp trimming at Q25 and MiXCR clone calling, and kept in-frame beta chains. Each CDR3 protein gets just one entry, which takes the most common genes and DNA from the rows behind it. In this sample the table shows hundreds of thousands of distinct CDR3 sequences, 7.5% of which occur a single time. Under 6% of the sample lies in the top ten. The same data also went into a second study, on yellow fever vaccine responses in identical twins.

What was sequenced was CD8+ T cells sorted from blood. The receptors derive from a woman aged 18-29 years in good health.

This clonotype was counted at least ten times. The rearrangement links TRBV15 to TRBJ2-1; TRBD2 agrees at 8 bases. The junction had 2 bases not matched to a gene; V was cut back by 2 bases and J by 2 bases. This CDR3 contains 15 residues. Germline V gene lookup returns CDR1 LNHNV and CDR2 YYDKDF (reference sequence). CDR3 coding DNA: TGTGCCACCAGCAGATCACTAGCGGCCTACAATGAGCAGTTCTTC. It encodes CATSRSLAAYNEQFF.

This clonotype turned up a few times. The genes are TRBV7-8 and TRBJ1-1; D remains ambiguous. CDR3 length equals 11 residues. Germline lookup yields CDR1 SGHVS and CDR2 FQNEAQ. The ends were cut back, 5 bases at V and 7 bases at J, with 8 bases in the middle. Here the CDR3 reads CASSILFEAFF. In DNA, the CDR3 is TGTGCCAGCAGCATCTTATTTGAAGCTTTCTTT.

The chain links TRBV30 to TRBJ2-1; 8 nucleotides match TRBD2. CDR1 and CDR2 from the germline V gene are GTSNPN and SVGIG (reference sequence). The CDR3 length is 14 residues. The V and J ends lost 4 bases and 9 bases, in that order; junction bases with no gene match: 11. CDR3 sequence (DNA): TGTGCCTGGAACGGGGTTAGCGGGAAGACTGAGCAGTTCTTC. Residues: CAWNGVSGKTEQFF.

This clonotype appeared a few times. The chain combines TRBV11-2 with TRBJ2-7; unclear D gene. In germline, CDR1 is SGHAT, CDR2 FQNNGV. V was trimmed by 3 bases and J by 4 bases, leaving 10 bases between them. CDR3 size: 13 residues. The CDR3 sequence: CASSFGLLYEQYV. The CDR3 DNA follows: TGTGCCAGCAGCTTTGGGCTCTTATACGAGCAGTACGTC.

This sequence joins TRBV7-8 and TRBJ2-3; perhaps TRBD1 as D (6 bases). The V end was cut by 5 bases, the J end by 1 base, with 16 bases between. The V gene's germline CDR1 is SGHVS and CDR2 FQNEAQ. The CDR3 is 16 amino acids. In nucleotides, the CDR3 is TGTGCCAGCAGCCCCGTGTGGGGACACGGCACAGATACGCAGTATTTT. Translation: CASSPVWGHGTDTQYF.

Many counts were recorded for this clonotype. CDR3 DNA: TGTGCCAGCAGTTTCTTCTTATCGCCATCTAGCACAGATACGCAGTATTTT. Its translation: CASSFFLSPSSTDTQYF. This chain joins TRBV12-3 or TRBV12-4 and TRBJ2-3; no clear D. Trimming removed 3 bases from V and 0 bases from J, with 16 bases in between. There are 17 residues in the CDR3.

This clonotype has more than one count but fewer than ten. This chain's CDR3 is CSARDPTATEMWTQYF. The CDR3 DNA reads as TGCAGTGCTAGAGATCCAACAGCGACTGAAATGTGGACGCAGTATTTT. The chain employs TRBV20-1 and TRBJ2-3; D is unclear. Looked up from germline, CDR1 is DFQATT and CDR2 is SNEGSKA (reference sequence). V lost 0 bases and J lost 9, with 22 bases in between. The length of the CDR3 is 16 residues.

This clonotype was seen ten or more times. This rearrangement joins TRBV15 to TRBJ2-2, with 7 nucleotides matching TRBD1. In germline, CDR1 is LNHNV, CDR2 YYDKDF (reference sequence). The CDR3 covers 12 residues. With 9 bases clipped from V and 4 bases from J, the junction kept 2 bases outside the gene matches. For the CDR3, the DNA is TGTGCCACACGGACAGGCACCGGGGAGCTGTTTTTT. This translates into CATRTGTGELFF.

In its sample, this clonotype was seen a few times. The chain has TRBV20-1 and TRBJ2-7; D is undetermined. V shed 5 bases and J shed 0 bases, with 14 bases lying between them. Germline CDR1 reads DFQATT; CDR2 reads SNEGSKA (reference sequence). This CDR3 contains 14 residues. Here the CDR3 DNA reads TGCAGTGCTGATGCCCCCGGTAGCTCCTACGAGCAGTACGTC. Translated, it gives CSADAPGSSYEQYV.

This clonotype was counted ten times or more. The chain links TRBV7-8 to TRBJ2-5; no firm D call. V lost 5 bases and J lost 5, with 15 bases in between. The CDR3 consists of 14 residues. From germline, CDR1 is SGHVS and CDR2 FQNEAQ. CDR3 coding DNA: TGTGCCAGCAGCCCGTTGCCCCCCGGGGAGACCCAGTACTTC. Its translation: CASSPLPPGETQYF.

This clonotype has a handful of counts. The V call is TRBV20-1, the J call TRBJ2-1; TRBD1 or TRBD2 may be the D gene (5 bases each). The CDR3 consists of 15 residues. V was shortened by 3 bases and J by 5 bases, with 17 bases between the two germline ends. Germline CDR1 reads DFQATT; CDR2 reads SNEGSKA (reference sequence). The CDR3 DNA reads TGCAGTGCTAGGTATTCGGGGACCGATCACAATGAGCAGTTCTTC. This codes for CSARYSGTDHNEQFF.

Ten or more counts support this clonotype. The CDR3 nucleotides read TGTGCCAGCAGCCCCCCCCGGGACAGCCCCTACGAGCAGTACTTC. Translated: CASSPPRDSPYEQYF. The gene calls are TRBV5-6 and TRBJ2-7, with TRBD1 identical over 7 bases. CDR3 size: 15 residues. The V gene's germline CDR1 is SGHDT and CDR2 YYEEEE. V lost 4 bases and J lost 2; bases outside the gene matches: 9. The whole variable domain, remainder taken from reference TRBV5-6 and TRBJ2-7, is DAGVTQSPTHLIKTRGQQVTLRCSPKSGHDTVSWYQQALGQGPQFIFQYYEEEERQRGNFPDRFSGHQFPNYSSELNVNALLLGDSALYLCASSPPRDSPYEQYFGPGTRLTVT.

This clonotype was counted at least ten times. The chain uses TRBV20-1 and TRBJ1-6, with D perhaps TRBD1 (6 bases). Germline V gene sequence: CDR1 DFQATT, CDR2 SNEGSKA (reference sequence). V was shortened by 0 bases and J by 3 bases, with 12 bases between the two germline ends. The CDR3 has 16 residues. CDR3 in DNA: TGCAGTGCTAGAGATCGACAGGCGAGCTATAATTCACCCCTCCACTTT. Its translation: CSARDRQASYNSPLHF.

At least ten counts were recorded for this clonotype. The genes are TRBV5-5 and TRBJ2-7, with D possibly TRBD1 on 6 matching bases. The CDR3 runs to 14 residues. V dropped 3 bases and J dropped 1 base, with 11 bases sitting between them. CDR1 is SGHKS, CDR2 YYEKEE, per germline (reference sequence). The CDR3 is CASSWSQGSYEQYV. The CDR3 bases are TGTGCCAGCAGCTGGAGCCAGGGGTCCTACGAGCAGTACGTC.

This clonotype was counted a few times. The chain recombines TRBV7-6 with TRBJ2-5; D remains unclear. The CDR3 totals 18 residues. With 2 bases removed from V and 0 bases from J, the gap between germline ends came to 19 bases. The V gene's germline CDR1 is SGHVS and CDR2 FNYEAQ. CDR3 in amino acids: CASSLFWTPKNNQETQYF. The DNA for the CDR3 is TGTGCCAGCAGCTTATTTTGGACGCCCAAGAACAACCAAGAGACCCAGTACTTC.

The rearrangement joins TRBV5-6 to TRBJ2-1; 10 nucleotides agree with TRBD2. Germline loops: CDR1 SGHDT, CDR2 YYEEEE. Trimming at V came to 0 bases and at J to 7 bases, leaving 7 bases not matched to a gene. The CDR3 has 16 residues. The CDR3 coding sequence is TGTGCCAGCAGCTTGGAAAAAGCGGGGGGGTATAATGAGCAGTTCTTC. Translating gives CASSLEKAGGYNEQFF.

The sample holds many counts of this clonotype. The CDR3 DNA is TGTGCCAGCAGCTTATCGCCGGGTTCGAGCACCGGGGAGCTGTTTTTT. This translates into CASSLSPGSSTGELFF. The chain is built from TRBV13 and TRBJ2-2; no clear D gene. This CDR3 comprises 16 residues. Germline V CDR1 and CDR2: PRHDT, FYEKMQ (reference sequence). V was clipped by 2 bases and J by 4 bases, with 14 bases between them.

The rearrangement uses TRBV6-1 and TRBJ2-5, with TRBD1 as a possible D gene (5 bases). V was shortened by 6 bases and J by 7 bases, with 15 bases between the two germline ends. CDR1 MNHNS and CDR2 SASEGT come from the germline V gene. This CDR3 spans 13 amino acids. The CDR3 DNA reads as TGTGCCAGCAGCGCAGGGCGGTTTGGGACCCAGTACTTC. Encoded protein: CASSAGRFGTQYF.

The chain employs TRBV20-1 and TRBJ2-1; D gene uncertain. This CDR3 region has 13 residues. With 8 bases removed from V and 3 bases from J, the gap between germline ends came to 14 bases. The germline CDR1 and CDR2 sequences are DFQATT and SNEGSKA (reference sequence). The chain's CDR3 is CSSYETYYNEQFF. CDR3 sequence (DNA): TGCAGTTCCTACGAAACTTACTACAATGAGCAGTTCTTC.

This clonotype was counted a few times. The J gene is TRBJ1-1, the V gene TRBV6-6; D gene uncertain. Per the germline V gene, CDR1 is MNHNY and CDR2 is SVGAGI (reference sequence). The CDR3 sequence is 13 residues long. Trimming removed 6 bases at V and 0 bases at J, with 8 bases between. The CDR3: CASRAGLNTEAFF. Here the CDR3 DNA reads TGTGCCAGCAGGGCAGGCCTGAACACTGAAGCTTTCTTT.

In this sample, this clonotype turned up a few times. The chain uses TRBV9 and TRBJ2-7; a weak D match, TRBD2 (5 bases). CDR1 is SGDLS, CDR2 YYNGEE, per germline. V lost 2 bases and J 0 bases, leaving 9 bases between the germline ends. This CDR3 region has 14 residues. The DNA of the CDR3 is TGTGCCAGCAGCGTTACAGACTACTCCTACGAGCAGTACTTC. Translation gives CASSVTDYSYEQYF. The whole variable domain, filled in from reference TRBV9 and TRBJ2-7, reads DSGVTQTPKHLITATGQRVTLRCSPRSGDLSVYWYQQSLDQGLQFLIQYYNGEERAKGNILERFSAQQFPDLHSELNLSSLELGDSALYFCASSVTDYSYEQYFGPGTRLTVT.

This clonotype was observed at least ten times. The CDR3: CASSRTTSGQETQYF. CDR3 coding DNA: TGTGCCAGCAGCCGGACGACTAGCGGACAAGAGACCCAGTACTTC. V gene TRBV11-1 combines with J gene TRBJ2-5; TRBD2 matches 9 bases. Germline V lookup: CDR1 SGHAT, CDR2 FQDESV (reference sequence). V lost 5 bases and J lost 2; bases outside the gene matches: 6. This CDR3 has 15 amino acids. The full variable domain, its missing parts supplied by reference TRBV11-1 and TRBJ2-5, is EAEVAQSPRYKITEKSQAVAFWCDPISGHATLYWYRQILGQGPELLVQFQDESVVDDSQLPKDRFSAERLKGVDSTLKIQPAELGDSAMYLCASSRTTSGQETQYFGPGTRLLVL.

This clonotype was detected ten times or more. This chain joins TRBV2 and TRBJ1-1; TRBD1 might be the D (6 bases). Looked up from germline, CDR1 is SNHLY and CDR2 is FYNNEI. The CDR3 runs to 16 residues. Trimming removed 4 bases at V and 8 bases at J, with 23 bases between. The CDR3 region has the DNA TGTGCCAGCAGTGGTACTTTGCGACAGGACCTGCCCGAAGCTTTCTTT. Protein sequence: CASSGTLRQDLPEAFF. The whole variable domain, filled in from reference TRBV2 and TRBJ1-1, reads EPEVTQTPSHQVTQMGQEVILRCVPISNHLYFYWYRQILGQKVEFLVSFYNNEISEKSEIFDDQFSVERPDGSNFTLKIRSTKLEDSAMYFCASSGTLRQDLPEAFFGQGTRLTVV.

This clonotype was recorded a few times. The chain employs TRBV14 and TRBJ1-1; 7 nucleotides align to TRBD1. Germline values: CDR1 SGHDN, CDR2 FVKESK. Trimming at V came to 0 bases and at J to 5 bases, leaving 3 bases not matched to a gene. The CDR3 totals 14 residues. The CDR3 DNA follows: TGTGCCAGCAGCCAAGAACAGGGGTGGACTGAAGCTTTCTTT. This translates into CASSQEQGWTEAFF.